This is a list of T cell receptor beta chains from one sample in a study of breast tumors, draining lymph nodes, adjacent tissues. Each CDR3 protein gets one entry after TCRdb re-called the multiplex PCR reads with MiXCR. The table includes approximately 230,000 distinct CDR3 sequences, nearly 35% detected once. Source material: axillary lymph node tissue. These receptor sequences come from a female donor with breast cancer. Some clones in this sample may be carry-over from other donors' samples. Each CDR3 is given with its conserved first and last residue. A D gene is named only where the DNA matches it firmly. Expanded clones get a size class; other rows say once, few or many, or leave the size out.

abundance	j_gene	v_gene	d_gene	CDR3nt	CDR3aa
many	TRBJ1-4	TRBV19	NA	TGTGCCAGTAGTATTTTTTTCGGGGACACCTGGGCAACTAATGAAAAACTGTTTTTT	CASSIFFGDTWATNEKLFF
few	TRBJ2-5	TRBV5-1	TRBD2	TGCGCCAGCAGCCTTCGACTAGCGGGAGTAGAAGAGACCCAGTACTTC	CASSLRLAGVEETQYF
NA	TRBJ2-1	TRBV2	NA	TGTGCCAGCAGTGACGACAGGTCCTACAATGAGCAGTTCTTC	CASSDDRSYNEQFF
many	TRBJ2-7	TRBV6-6	NA	TGTGCCAGCAGTTTGACGGAGTATAACCCCTACGAGCAGTACTTC	CASSLTEYNPYEQYF
NA	TRBJ2-2	TRBV19	NA	TGTGCCAGTAGTATCCGCCAGGGATCCGGGGAGCTGTTTTTT	CASSIRQGSGELFF
NA	TRBJ1-1	TRBV7-2	NA	TGTGCCAGCAGTATCGGGGGACTGAACACTGAAGCTTTCTTT	CASSIGGLNTEAFF
many	TRBJ2-5	TRBV20-1	TRBD2	TGCAGTGCTAGAGACGGCGGGCTAGCGGGGATTCAGACCCAGTACTTC	CSARDGGLAGIQTQYF
many	TRBJ2-7	TRBV2	NA	TGTGCCAGCATCCTACAGGGAGTGGGCTACGAGCAGTACTTC	CASILQGVGYEQYF
NA	TRBJ2-7	TRBV20-1	TRBD2	TGCAGTGCTAGAGATCATCTTGTCCCTAGCGGGAGGGATGAGCAGTACTTC	CSARDHLVPSGRDEQYF
NA	TRBJ2-7	TRBV2	NA	TGTGCCAGCAGTGAAACGGGAGTGAAGTACTTC	CASSETGVKYF
NA	TRBJ2-3	TRBV28	TRBD2	TGTGCCAGCAGTTTATCGATCAGCGGGGGGGTAAGCACAGATACGCAGTATTTT	CASSLSISGGVSTDTQYF
NA	TRBJ2-5	TRBV4-1	TRBD1	TGCGCCAGCACCAATGACAGGGGGAAGAGAGAGACCCAGTACTTC	CASTNDRGKRETQYF
many	TRBJ2-7	TRBV11-2	TRBD1	TGTGCCAGCAGCTTAGGGACAGGGGAGTACGAGCAGTACTTC	CASSLGTGEYEQYF
many	TRBJ1-2	TRBV20-1	TRBD1	TGCAGTGCGCTTCCGGGACAGAACTATGGCTACACCTTC	CSALPGQNYGYTF
many	TRBJ2-1	TRBV20-1	TRBD2	TGCAGTGCTAGAGATCAATGGGGGGGAGAGCAGTTCTTC	CSARDQWGGEQFF
NA	TRBJ2-3	TRBV2	NA	TGTGCCAGCAATTCAGGGGATACGCAGTATTTT	CASNSGDTQYF
many	TRBJ2-7	TRBV11-3	TRBD2	TGTGCCAGCAGCTCCTTGGGACTAGCGGAGGGCTACGAGCAGTACTTC	CASSSLGLAEGYEQYF
many	TRBJ2-5	TRBV2	TRBD1	TGTGCCAGCAGGAGAGGACAGGGCGGTCACGAGACCCAGTACTTC	CASRRGQGGHETQYF
many	TRBJ1-5	TRBV12-3/TRBV12-4	TRBD1	TGTGCCAGCAGTTTAGGTAGGGGGCTCTCTCAGCCCCAGCATTTT	CASSLGRGLSQPQHF
NA	TRBJ2-7	TRBV11-2	TRBD2	TGTGCCAGCAGCTTGATTAGCGGGAGGGAACGCTACGAGCAGTACTTC	CASSLISGRERYEQYF
many	TRBJ1-2	TRBV10-2	TRBD1	TGCGCCAGCAGTGATCGTACGGACAGGGCGGGCACCTTC	CASSDRTDRAGTF
many	TRBJ2-2	TRBV7-2	NA	TGTGCCAGCAGCTTAACTTCGCTAGGGGAGCTGTTTTTT	CASSLTSLGELFF
many	TRBJ2-3	TRBV7-9	NA	TGTGCCAGCAGTTATGCGCCAGGGGCGAACACAGATACGCAGTATTTT	CASSYAPGANTDTQYF
NA	TRBJ1-4	TRBV18	TRBD1	TGTGCCAGCTCACCAACGGCAGGGGGTGAAAAACTGTTTTTT	CASSPTAGGEKLFF
many	TRBJ1-2	TRBV7-9	NA	TGTGCCAGCAGCTTAGTTGTAGGGTATGGCTACACCTTC	CASSLVVGYGYTF
many	TRBJ2-3	TRBV12-3/TRBV12-4	TRBD2	TGTGCCAGCAGTTCTAGCGGGAGGGCCTCAGATACGCAGTATTTT	CASSSSGRASDTQYF
NA	TRBJ2-3	TRBV7-9	TRBD2	TGTGCCAGCAGTTTCGGGACTAGCGGGAGGCTAGATACGCAGTATTTT	CASSFGTSGRLDTQYF
NA	TRBJ2-5	TRBV27	NA	TGTGCCAGCAGTTTAGGATGGCAGGGAGCGACCCAGTACTTC	CASSLGWQGATQYF
NA	TRBJ1-5	TRBV7-2	TRBD1	TGTGCCAGCAGCTTAGGCGACAGGGGGTGGGATCAGCCCCAGCATTTT	CASSLGDRGWDQPQHF
many	TRBJ2-2	TRBV12-5	NA	TGTGCTAGTGGTCCCCTGGGCAGGAACACCGGGGAGCTGTTTTTT	CASGPLGRNTGELFF
NA	TRBJ2-1	TRBV29-1	NA	TGCAGCCCAGGGTGGTCTCCTGAGCAGTTCTTC	CSPGWSPEQFF
many	TRBJ1-6	TRBV12-3/TRBV12-4	TRBD1	TGTGCCAGCAGATTACAGGGGTCCTCCTATAATTCACCCCTCCACTTT	CASRLQGSSYNSPLHF
few	TRBJ2-1	TRBV30	TRBD1	TGTGCCTGGAGTCTTGGACAGGGGAAGTACAATGAGCAGTTCTTC	CAWSLGQGKYNEQFF
many	TRBJ2-7	TRBV6-5	TRBD2	TGTGCCAGCAGCCTCCTAGCGGGAGGCTCCGAGCAGTACTTC	CASSLLAGGSEQYF
few	TRBJ1-1	TRBV20-1	TRBD1	TGCAGTGCTAGAGATTGGTTGGCGGGACAGAGAATGAACACTGAAGCTTTCTTT	CSARDWLAGQRMNTEAFF
many	TRBJ2-3	TRBV20-1	NA	TGCAGTGCCTGGCTAGGTCCCTCCCCAGATACGCAGTATTTT	CSAWLGPSPDTQYF
NA	TRBJ1-5	TRBV11-3	NA	TGTGCCAGTAGGGTCCGCGGAGTCAGCAATCAGCCCCAGCATTTT	CASRVRGVSNQPQHF
many	TRBJ1-4	TRBV6-2/TRBV6-3	NA	TGTGCCAGCAGTTACCCGAGTGAAAAACTGTTTTTT	CASSYPSEKLFF
NA	TRBJ1-1	TRBV29-1	NA	TGCAGCGTTTCACAGGTGATTAACACTGAAGCTTTCTTT	CSVSQVINTEAFF
NA	TRBJ2-5	TRBV11-2	TRBD1	TGTGCCAGCAGCCTCAAATCTATGGGACAGGGACGAGAGACCCAGTACTTC	CASSLKSMGQGRETQYF
NA	TRBJ2-2	TRBV19	TRBD2	TGTGCCAGTAGCAGCTTGGTCCTAGCGGGGGGTAACACCGGGGAGCTGTTTTTT	CASSSLVLAGGNTGELFF
many	TRBJ2-7	TRBV11-3	NA	TGTGCCAGCAGCCTCAACTACGAGCAGTACTTC	CASSLNYEQYF